This TCR beta chain is from a study of T cells in Graves' hyperthyroidism and ophthalmopathy. Whole-study findings and limits: Before onset, by a median of approximately 5.9 months, the model predicted ophthalmopathy.

In germline, CDR1 is SGHTA, CDR2 FQGTGA. Trimming removed 5 bases at V and 11 bases at J, with 17 bases between. This CDR3 has 13 residues. The CDR3 regions of TCR beta were amplified from RNA transcripts. Primed by the HTBI set, a first-round RT-PCR was run on the TCR CDR3. TCRdb analysed the multiplex PCR reads with MiXCR anew, one entry per CDR3 protein. The sample includes some 350,000 distinct CDR3 sequences, 25% seen only once; the top ten take around 79%. Many counts were recorded for this clonotype. Its antigen is as yet unknown. It was considered stable Graves' hyperthyroidism when ophthalmopathy did not progress within 18 months. Patients were excluded for uncontrolled infection, other autoimmune disease, pregnancy or lactation. PBMCs were sourced from 9 to 10 ml fresh peripheral blood.

This chain connects TRBV7-3 to TRBJ2-3, with a possible D match to TRBD2 (7 bases). The receptor was derived from a man aged 50 or older with Graves' hyperthyroidism. The sequenced sample consisted of blood. The CDR3 is CASSVKGGARQYF. As DNA, the CDR3 is TGTGCCAGCAGCGTAAAGGGGGGGGCGAGGCAGTATTTT.